A selection of T cell receptor beta chains follows, all from one sample in a study of T cells after yellow fever vaccination. In TCRdb, the 5' RACE reads were re-called with MiXCR into one record per CDR3 protein. The data contain 500,000 to 650,000 distinct CDR3 sequences, 17% of them singletons. The starting material was PBMCs, obtained 5 days after the first yellow fever vaccination. Every receptor here comes from a man younger than 30 who received the YFV17D yellow fever vaccine. Both conserved end residues are part of each CDR3. The D gene is left open where the match is weak. Expanded clones get a size class; other rows say once, few or many, or leave the size out.

j_gene,abundance,v_gene,d_gene,CDR3aa,CDR3nt
TRBJ2-2,few,TRBV7-9,.,CASSFGRGLTGELFF,TGTGCCAGCAGCTTCGGCAGGGGTTTAACCGGGGAGCTGTTTTTT
TRBJ2-3,.,TRBV11-2,.,CASSFPGTPRTDTQYF,TGTGCCAGCAGTTTCCCTGGGACCCCTCGCACAGATACGCAGTATTTT
TRBJ2-7,.,TRBV4-1,.,CASSQGFGLRPYEQYF,TGCGCCAGCAGCCAAGGTTTTGGACTCCGGCCCTACGAGCAGTACTTC
TRBJ1-6,few,TRBV20-1,.,CSASPFRGQRALHF,TGCAGTGCTAGTCCATTCCGGGGCCAAAGGGCCCTCCACTTT
TRBJ1-2,many,TRBV6-5,.,CASRRIRLGENYGYTF,TGTGCCAGCAGGCGAATCCGATTAGGGGAAAACTATGGCTACACCTTC
TRBJ2-7,.,TRBV6-6,.,CASSRLTSYEQYF,TGTGCCAGCAGCCGACTTACTAGCTACGAGCAGTACTTC
TRBJ2-7,few,TRBV7-9,.,CASSPSRDPTYEQYF,TGTGCCAGCAGCCCGAGCCGGGACCCCACCTACGAGCAGTACTTC
TRBJ2-2,.,TRBV6-2/TRBV6-3,.,CASSYSIAASGELFF,TGTGCCAGCAGTTACTCGATCGCTGCGTCCGGGGAGCTGTTTTTT
TRBJ2-7,few,TRBV29-1,TRBD2,CSPSPGTSGANLSYEQYF,TGCAGCCCAAGTCCCGGGACTAGCGGTGCGAATTTATCCTACGAGCAGTACTTC
TRBJ2-1,few,TRBV2,TRBD1,CASSRPTGGDPYNEQFF,TGTGCCAGCAGCAGGCCGACAGGGGGCGACCCGTACAATGAGCAGTTCTTC
TRBJ1-6,.,TRBV28,.,CASKDQPGAPLHF,TGTGCCAGCAAAGACCAACCCGGGGCACCCCTCCACTTT
TRBJ2-3,many,TRBV5-1,.,CASSLWATDTQYF,TGCGCCAGCAGCTTGTGGGCCACAGATACGCAGTATTTT
TRBJ2-1,few,TRBV6-5,TRBD2,CASSLLLAGPYNEQFF,TGTGCCAGCAGCCTACTCCTAGCGGGGCCCTACAATGAGCAGTTCTTC
TRBJ1-1,few,TRBV4-1,TRBD1,CASSQLAGGKAFF,TGCGCCAGCAGCCAGCTTGCAGGGGGTAAGGCTTTCTTT
TRBJ2-3,few,TRBV12-3/TRBV12-4,TRBD2,CASSLAGLGTDTQYF,TGTGCCAGCAGCCTAGCGGGTCTGGGCACAGATACGCAGTATTTT
TRBJ2-3,.,TRBV28,.,CASSPGSTMMTDTQYF,TGTGCCAGCAGTCCGGGTAGTACAATGATGACAGATACGCAGTATTTT
TRBJ2-3,many,TRBV4-3,.,CASSQEYTSDTQYF,TGCGCCAGCAGCCAAGAGTATACCTCGGATACGCAGTATTTT
TRBJ2-5,.,TRBV4-3,.,CASSQDHGETQYF,TGCGCCAGCAGCCAAGACCACGGAGAGACCCAGTACTTC
TRBJ2-3,.,TRBV6-1,TRBD1,CASSDAGTASDTQYF,TGTGCCAGCAGTGATGCCGGGACAGCTAGCGATACGCAGTATTTT
TRBJ1-2,.,TRBV7-2,.,CASSFMGLGGYTF,TGTGCCAGCAGCTTCATGGGCCTGGGCGGCTACACCTTC
TRBJ2-7,few,TRBV20-1,.,CSAPPKPGMRAGEQYF,TGCAGTGCGCCTCCCAAACCCGGGATGAGGGCCGGTGAGCAGTACTTC
TRBJ2-1,.,TRBV7-2,.,CASSFLTRGPHNEQFF,TGTGCCAGCAGCTTCCTGACAAGGGGACCCCACAATGAGCAGTTCTTC
TRBJ2-7,.,TRBV2,TRBD2,CASNPGLAGGSRRF,TGTGCCAGCAACCCGGGACTAGCGGGGGGTAGTCGGCGCTTC
TRBJ1-3,.,TRBV7-9,TRBD1,CASSPGQANTIYF,TGTGCCAGCAGCCCGGGACAGGCGAACACCATATATTTT
TRBJ2-5,few,TRBV29-1,.,CSVEDPPGTQYF,TGCAGCGTTGAAGATCCCCCGGGGACCCAGTACTTC
TRBJ2-7,many,TRBV12-3/TRBV12-4,.,CASSHPYRYEQYF,TGTGCCAGCAGCCACCCCTATCGCTACGAGCAGTACTTC
TRBJ2-2,few,TRBV14,TRBD1,CASSPYRQGDTNTGELFF,TGTGCCAGCAGCCCCTACAGACAGGGCGATACGAACACCGGGGAGCTGTTTTTT
TRBJ2-2,few,TRBV5-1,TRBD2,CASSGTSVNTGELFF,TGCGCCAGCAGTGGGACTAGCGTTAACACCGGGGAGCTGTTTTTT
TRBJ1-1,many,TRBV11-2,.,CASSSGEAFF,TGTGCCAGCAGCTCAGGGGAAGCTTTCTTT
TRBJ1-2,few,TRBV7-2,TRBD1,CASSLDPSQGEGYTF,TGTGCCAGCAGCTTAGACCCCTCACAGGGGGAGGGCTACACCTTC
TRBJ2-3,.,TRBV20-1,.,CSASRSDTQYF,TGCAGTGCTAGTCGGTCAGATACGCAGTATTTT
TRBJ1-5,.,TRBV7-6,.,CASSLFPGGGRHNQPQHF,TGTGCCAGCAGCTTATTCCCCGGGGGGGGGAGACACAATCAGCCCCAGCATTTT
TRBJ1-6,.,TRBV6-2/TRBV6-3,.,CASGEDRTPYNSPLHF,TGTGCCAGCGGAGAGGACCGAACCCCGTATAATTCACCCCTCCACTTT
TRBJ2-7,few,TRBV20-1,.,CSARDVGGGFNEQYF,TGCAGTGCTAGAGATGTCGGAGGGGGCTTCAACGAGCAGTACTTC
TRBJ1-5,.,TRBV6-5,TRBD1,CASSYDRTGGRKPQHF,TGTGCCAGCAGTTACGATCGGACAGGGGGACGTAAGCCCCAGCATTTT
TRBJ2-2,.,TRBV6-1,.,CASDEDTRGGELFF,TGTGCCAGCGATGAGGACACCCGGGGCGGGGAGCTGTTTTTT
TRBJ2-6,.,TRBV6-1,TRBD1,CASKLTGARTGANVLTF,TGTGCCAGCAAATTGACAGGGGCTCGGACTGGGGCCAACGTCCTGACTTTC
TRBJ2-2,.,TRBV7-9,.,CASSFQPGGTGELFF,TGTGCCAGCAGCTTTCAGCCGGGTGGGACCGGGGAGCTGTTTTTT
TRBJ2-1,few,TRBV5-4,.,CASSLAPLSYNEQFF,TGTGCCAGCAGCTTGGCCCCTCTCTCCTACAATGAGCAGTTCTTC
TRBJ1-1,many,TRBV5-1,.,CASSLADVRGEAFF,TGCGCCAGCAGCTTGGCCGACGTTCGGGGGGAAGCTTTCTTT
TRBJ2-1,.,TRBV29-1,.,CSFLYGNEQFF,TGCAGCTTCTTGTATGGGAATGAGCAGTTCTTC
TRBJ1-1,.,TRBV18,.,CASSPERGAGAFF,TGTGCCAGCTCACCAGAGCGGGGGGCTGGGGCTTTCTTT
TRBJ2-2,.,TRBV7-8,TRBD2,CASSLLAGGSNTGELFF,TGTGCCAGCAGCTTATTAGCGGGGGGCTCGAACACCGGGGAGCTGTTTTTT
TRBJ2-7,.,TRBV18,TRBD2,CASSPRASGGTSSYEQYF,TGTGCCAGCTCACCAAGGGCTAGCGGGGGGACGAGCTCCTACGAGCAGTACTTC
TRBJ1-3,.,TRBV6-6,.,CASSRGSGIYF,TGTGCCAGCAGTCGAGGATCGGGGATATATTTT
TRBJ2-1,few,TRBV4-3,TRBD2,CASSHLARTSGANEQFF,TGCGCCAGCAGCCATCTGGCGCGGACTAGCGGGGCCAATGAGCAGTTCTTC